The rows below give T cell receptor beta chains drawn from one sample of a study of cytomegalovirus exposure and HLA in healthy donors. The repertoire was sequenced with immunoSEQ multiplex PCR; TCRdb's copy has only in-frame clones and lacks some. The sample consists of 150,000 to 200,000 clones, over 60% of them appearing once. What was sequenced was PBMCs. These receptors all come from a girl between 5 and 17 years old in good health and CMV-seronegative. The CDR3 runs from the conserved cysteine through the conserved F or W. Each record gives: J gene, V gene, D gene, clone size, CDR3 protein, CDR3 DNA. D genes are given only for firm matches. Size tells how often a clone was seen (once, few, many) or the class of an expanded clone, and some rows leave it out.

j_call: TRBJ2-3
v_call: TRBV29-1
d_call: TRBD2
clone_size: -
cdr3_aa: CSVEGLAGGRTDTQYF
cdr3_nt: TGCAGCGTGGAGGGACTAGCGGGGGGGCGAACAGATACGCAGTATTTT

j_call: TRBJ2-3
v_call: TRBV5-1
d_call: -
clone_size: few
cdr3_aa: CASSQVGTSSTDTQYF
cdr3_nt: TGCGCCAGCAGCCAAGTTGGGACATCCAGCACAGATACGCAGTATTTT

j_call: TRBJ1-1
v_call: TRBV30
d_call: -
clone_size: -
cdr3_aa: CAWSAGWVTEAFF
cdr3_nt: TGTGCCTGGAGTGCGGGATGGGTCACTGAAGCTTTCTTT

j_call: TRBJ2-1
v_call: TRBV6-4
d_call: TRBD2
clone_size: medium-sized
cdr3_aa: CASSDLAGGGNEQFF
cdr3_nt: TGTGCCAGCAGTGACTTAGCGGGGGGAGGCAATGAGCAGTTCTTC

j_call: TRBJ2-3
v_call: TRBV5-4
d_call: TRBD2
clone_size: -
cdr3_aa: CASSLASGGAPDTQYF
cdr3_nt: TGTGCCAGCAGCTTGGCTAGCGGGGGGGCGCCAGATACGCAGTATTTT

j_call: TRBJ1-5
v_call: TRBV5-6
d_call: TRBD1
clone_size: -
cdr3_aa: CASSPHRGSSNQPQHF
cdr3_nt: TGTGCCAGCAGCCCTCACAGGGGGAGTAGCAATCAGCCCCAGCATTTT

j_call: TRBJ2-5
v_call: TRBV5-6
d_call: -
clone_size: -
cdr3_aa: CASSSHEETQYF
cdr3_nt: TGTGCCAGCAGCTCACACGAAGAGACCCAGTACTTC

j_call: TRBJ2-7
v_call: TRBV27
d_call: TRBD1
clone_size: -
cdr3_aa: CASSLDRELEQYF
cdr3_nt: TGTGCCAGCAGTTTGGACAGGGAGCTTGAGCAGTACTTC

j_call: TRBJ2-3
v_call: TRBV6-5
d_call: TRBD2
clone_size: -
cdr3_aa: CASSSGLAGGMVREYF
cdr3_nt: TGTGCCAGCAGTTCTGGACTAGCGGGGGGGATGGTCCGGGAGTATTTT

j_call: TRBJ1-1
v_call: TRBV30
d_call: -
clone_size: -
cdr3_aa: CAWSISGRSNTEAFF
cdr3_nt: TGTGCCTGGAGTATTTCGGGTCGGAGCAACACTGAAGCTTTCTTT

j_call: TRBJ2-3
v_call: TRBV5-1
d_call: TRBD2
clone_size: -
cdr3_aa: CASSTSGGGDTQYF
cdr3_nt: TGCGCCAGCAGTACTAGCGGGGGGGGAGATACGCAGTATTTT

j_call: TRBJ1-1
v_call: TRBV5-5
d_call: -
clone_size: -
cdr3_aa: CASSPWGDPNTEAFF
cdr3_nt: TGTGCCAGCAGCCCTTGGGGGGACCCGAACACTGAAGCTTTCTTT

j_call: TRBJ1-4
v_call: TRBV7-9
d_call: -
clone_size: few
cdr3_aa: CASSLVTATNEKLFF
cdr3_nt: TGTGCCAGCAGCTTAGTGACAGCAACTAATGAAAAACTGTTTTTT

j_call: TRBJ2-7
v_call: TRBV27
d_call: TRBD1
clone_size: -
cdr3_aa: CASSWTGSVAYEQYF
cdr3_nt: TGTGCCAGCAGTTGGACAGGGAGTGTGGCCTACGAGCAGTACTTC

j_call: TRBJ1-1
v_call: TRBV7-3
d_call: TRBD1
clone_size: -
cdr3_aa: CASSSGTGQPKAFF
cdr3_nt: TGTGCCAGCAGCTCCGGGACAGGGCAGCCCAAAGCTTTCTTT

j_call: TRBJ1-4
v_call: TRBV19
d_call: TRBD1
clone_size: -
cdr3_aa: CASSRQGQYNEKLFF
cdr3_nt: TGTGCCAGTAGTAGACAGGGACAGTATAATGAAAAACTGTTTTTT

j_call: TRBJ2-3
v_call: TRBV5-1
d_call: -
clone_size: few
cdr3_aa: CASSLIIVDTQYF
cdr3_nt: TGCGCCAGCAGCTTGATTATCGTAGATACGCAGTATTTT